The source of this T cell receptor (beta chain) is a study of radiotherapy plus CTLA-4 blockade in lung cancer. About the research overall: Objective responses occurred in about 18% of patients; roughly 31% had disease control.

The germline V gene has CDR1 SGDLS and CDR2 YYNGEE. The CDR3 covers 17 residues. Trimming took 0 bases from V and 3 from J; bases not matched to a gene: 7. Profiling relied on immunoSEQ multiplex PCR, and the TCRdb table lists in-frame clones only, not all of them. The profile covers roughly 57,000 clones, with roughly 79% appearing a single time and 6% to 7.5% taken by the ten largest. The TCR was taken from a human donor with non-small cell lung cancer whose response to radiotherapy plus ipilimumab could not be evaluated. V is TRBV9 and J is TRBJ2-3; 10 bases are shared with TRBD2. The sample consisted of peripheral blood, taken from a patient treated with radiotherapy plus ipilimumab. The CDR3, as DNA: TGTGCCAGCAGCGTAGCTACAGCGGGGGGGCTTACAGATACGCAGTATTTT. The encoded protein is CASSVATAGGLTDTQYF.